A single sample gave rise to the 4 T cell receptor beta chains below, sequenced in a study of T cells after yellow fever vaccination (dated by TCRdb to the late 2010s). The library came from 5' RACE. These reads were obtained on an Illumina HiSeq 2500. The public reads were run again by TCRdb, first through fastp at Q25 and then through MiXCR, and only productive beta chains were kept. Each CDR3 protein gets just one entry, which takes the most common genes and DNA from the rows behind it. The sample profile shows 550,000 to 750,000 distinct CDR3 sequences; approximately 13% of them were found once. Together, the top ten hold over 13% of the sample. In light of the paper, this sample's treatment or condition label describes: live attenuated yellow fever vaccine strain. The sample in question was PBMCs, obtained on the day of the yellow fever booster vaccination. Every receptor here comes from a man younger than 45 who received the YFV17D yellow fever vaccine.

This chain links TRBV7-9 with TRBJ2-3, with D possibly matching TRBD2 (6 bases). The ends were cut back, 10 bases at V and 0 bases at J, with 11 bases in the middle. Per the germline V gene, CDR1 is SEHNR and CDR2 is FQNEAQ (reference sequence). The CDR3 contains 13 residues. The CDR3 nucleotides are TGTGCCATGTCTAGCGCTAGCACAGATACGCAGTATTTT. It codes for CAMSSASTDTQYF.

The chain couples TRBV7-3 to TRBJ2-1; TRBD2 aligns across 10 bases. The V and J ends lost 5 bases and 7 bases, in that order; junction bases with no gene match: 11. Germline V gives CDR1 SGHTA, CDR2 FQGTGA. The CDR3 spans 16 residues. CDR3 sequence (DNA): TGTGCCAGCAGCACCATCCCCAGCGGGAGGGGAAATGAGCAGTTCTTC. Its translation is CASSTIPSGRGNEQFF.

This clonotype occurred a few times. The V gene is TRBV11-2, the J gene TRBJ2-3; 13 bases align to TRBD2. V gave up 5 bases and J gave up 2 bases; unmatched junction bases: 16. The length of the CDR3 is 20 residues. Germline CDR1 and CDR2: SGHAT and FQNNGV. DNA of the CDR3: TGTGCCAGCAGCACGGGACACCATTTTACTAGCGGGAGGGCCACAGATACGCAGTATTTT. Amino acids: CASSTGHHFTSGRATDTQYF.

This clonotype has at least ten counts. The chain links TRBV7-2 to TRBJ2-5; possible D gene TRBD1, 5 bases. Per germline, CDR1 SGHTA and CDR2 FQGNSA. V lost 7 bases, J lost 9 bases, and 24 bases lay in between. This CDR3 region has 15 residues. The CDR3 sequence: CASTSVLGPTQAQYF. CDR3 DNA sequence: TGTGCCAGCACCTCGGTTCTGGGGCCCACCCAGGCCCAGTACTTC.